Listed here are 27 T cell receptor beta chains from one sample, sequenced in a study of OX40 agonist ivuxolimab in advanced cancers. Receptor amplification or capture employed the immunoSEQ multiplex PCR assay. Entries here come from immuneACCESS through TCRdb and include only in-frame sequences with V and J called. Some clones fail to appear in such tables; in the studies checked, an unresolved V gene covers under half of the shortfall, and the cause of the remainder is unknown. This sample gives 55,000 to 65,000 clones in total; 70% to 90% of them show up just once. In total, the top ten clones hold about 1% of the sample. The material was CD4+ or CD8+ T cells sorted from blood, obtained in a trial of the OX40 agonist ivuxolimab. Receptor source: an adult with an advanced solid tumor such as melanoma, head and neck, liver or kidney cancer.

V is TRBV13 and J is TRBJ1-1; D unresolved. The CDR3 has 15 residues. Looked up from germline, CDR1 is PRHDT and CDR2 is FYEKMQ (reference sequence). The V end was cut by 1 base, the J end by 6 bases, with 15 bases between. CDR3 nucleotide sequence: TGTGCCAGCAGCTTAGTATGGACCGCAACCCCTGAAGCTTTCTTT. Amino acids: CASSLVWTATPEAFF.

The chain has TRBV18 and TRBJ1-2; D unresolved. The germline V gene encodes CDR1 KGHSH and CDR2 LQKENI. This CDR3 is built from 15 residues. The V gene lost 1 base and the J gene lost 3 bases, with 12 bases spanning the gap. The CDR3 sequence: CASSPRVSWDYGYTF. As DNA, the CDR3 is TGTGCCAGCTCACCACGAGTCTCCTGGGACTATGGCTACACCTTC.

V is TRBV5-1 and J is TRBJ1-1, with unresolved D. Germline assignment: CDR1 SGHRS and CDR2 YFSETQ. The V end lost 0 bases, the J end lost 7 bases, and 4 bases lay between the germline ends. The CDR3 extends over 11 amino acids. The CDR3 coding sequence is TGCGCCAGCAGCTTGGCAGATGAAGCTTTCTTT. Protein sequence: CASSLADEAFF.

This clone was counted once. The chain carries TRBV19 and TRBJ1-3; D is possibly TRBD1 (5 bases). The CDR3 totals 16 residues. Germline V gene sequence: CDR1 LNHDA, CDR2 SQIVND (reference sequence). V was clipped by 5 bases and J by 0 bases, with 14 bases between them. The CDR3 is CASSGSGTVSGNTIYF. In DNA, the CDR3 is TGTGCCAGTAGTGGATCCGGGACGGTCTCTGGAAACACCATATATTTT.

The CDR3 DNA reads TGCGCCAGCAGTCACACCGGGGAGCTGTTTTTT. This gives the protein CASSHTGELFF. The gene calls are TRBV10-2 and TRBJ2-2; D remains unclear. The germline CDR1 and CDR2 sequences are WSHSY and SAAADI. The CDR3 length is 11 residues. V lost 5 bases and J lost 3, with 1 base in between.

The V and J genes are TRBV2 and TRBJ2-2, with D perhaps matching TRBD2 (5 bases). The CDR3 runs 15 residues. The germline CDR1 and CDR2 sequences are SNHLY and FYNNEI. The V end was cut by 6 bases, the J end by 3 bases, with 14 bases between. The CDR3 coding sequence is TGTGCCAGCAGGGGAGCGTTAATCGACACCGGGGAGCTGTTTTTT. It encodes CASRGALIDTGELFF.

The V gene is TRBV18, the J gene TRBJ1-2, with a tentative D call TRBD1 (6 bases). Trimming cost V 4 bases and J 3 bases, with 12 bases left between them. CDR3 length: 14 amino acids. The germline CDR1 and CDR2 sequences are KGHSH and LQKENI. The CDR3 is CASSLSPGDYGYTF. The DNA of the CDR3 is TGTGCCAGCTCACTGTCCCCAGGGGACTATGGCTACACCTTC.

V and J are TRBV7-2 and TRBJ2-7; D perhaps matches TRBD2 (5 bases). CDR1 is SGHTA and CDR2 is FQGNSA in the germline V gene. CDR3 length: 14 amino acids. With 5 bases removed from V and 2 bases from J, the gap between germline ends came to 13 bases. CDR3 bases: TGTGCCAGCAGCCAACCCGGGATCCCCTACGAGCAGTACTTC. This translates into CASSQPGIPYEQYF.

This clone was seen just once. The genes are TRBV25-1 and TRBJ1-6, with no clear D. V was trimmed by 1 base and J by 7 bases, leaving 8 bases between them. The CDR3 loop spans 14 amino acids. The germline CDR1 and CDR2 sequences are MGHDK and SYGVNS. The CDR3 sequence: CASSESLGNSPLHF. Written as DNA, the CDR3 is TGTGCCAGCAGTGAATCACTGGGAAATTCACCCCTCCACTTT.

The chain combines TRBV13 with TRBJ1-2; TRBD1 might be the D (6 bases). V lost 5 bases and J lost 4, with 17 bases in between. CDR3 length: 15 residues. CDR1 is PRHDT and CDR2 is FYEKMQ in the germline V gene (reference sequence). The CDR3 spells CASSAYRDRRYGYTF. In nucleotides, the CDR3 is TGTGCCAGCAGCGCTTACAGGGATCGCCGCTATGGCTACACCTTC. The entire variable domain, with the rest obtained from reference TRBV13 and TRBJ1-2, is as follows: AAGVIQSPRHLIKEKRETATLKCYPIPRHDTVYWYQQGPGQDPQFLISFYEKMQSDKGSIPDRFSAQQFSDYHSELNMSSLELGDSALYFCASSAYRDRRYGYTFGSGTRLTVV.

Turning to this clone: Compared with germline, one end of the junction differs, possibly owing to a read error. This chain connects TRBV7-6 to TRBJ2-3; TRBD2 aligns across 8 bases. The CDR3 totals 15 residues. Germline CDR1 reads SGHVS; CDR2 reads FNYEAQ. The CDR3 DNA follows: TGTGCCAGCACCTTAGCGGGGTCAGGCGCAGATACGCAGTATTTT. It yields the protein CASTLAGSGADTQYF.

This clone was seen a few times. The chain recombines TRBV7-2 with TRBJ2-7, with TRBD2 as a possible D gene (5 bases). Deletions cut 5 bases from V and 3 bases from J, with 8 bases between. Germline V gives CDR1 SGHTA, CDR2 FQGNSA. This CDR3 has 12 residues. CDR3 amino acids: CASSPRGYEQYF. CDR3 DNA sequence: TGTGCCAGCAGCCCCCGGGGCTACGAGCAGTACTTC.

The genes are TRBV2 and TRBJ1-4; 8 bases agree with TRBD1. Trimming cost V 4 bases and J 3 bases; bases outside gene matches: 1. Germline V gene lookup returns CDR1 SNHLY and CDR2 FYNNEI. This CDR3 contains 14 residues. The CDR3 here is CASSATGANEKLFF. As DNA, the CDR3 is TGTGCCAGCAGTGCGACAGGGGCTAATGAAAAACTGTTTTTT.

V and J are TRBV4-1 and TRBJ1-2, with D possibly matching TRBD1 (6 bases). Germline assignment: CDR1 MGHRA and CDR2 YSYEKL. The V gene lost 1 base and the J gene lost 5 bases, with 14 bases spanning the gap. The CDR3 spans 15 residues. The CDR3: CASSQGTGSQYGYTF. The CDR3 DNA sequence: TGCGCCAGCAGCCAAGGTACAGGGAGCCAGTATGGCTACACCTTC.

This rearrangement joins TRBV5-1 to TRBJ2-7; 11 bases are a match to TRBD1. The trim removed 5 bases at V and 6 bases at J, leaving 7 bases unmatched. The CDR3 sequence is 14 residues long. Per germline, CDR1 SGHRS and CDR2 YFSETQ. This chain's CDR3 is CASRADRGPGEQYF. Here the CDR3 DNA reads TGCGCCAGCAGGGCGGACAGGGGGCCGGGCGAGCAGTACTTC.

The CDR3: CASSAGTGTSASYGYTF. The CDR3, as DNA: TGTGCCAGCAGCGCCGGGACAGGGACCTCGGCCTCCTATGGCTACACCTTC. The J gene is TRBJ1-2, the V gene TRBV9; 9 bases align to TRBD1. The CDR3 is 17 residues long. V lost 3 bases and J lost 4; bases outside the gene matches: 13. CDR1 SGDLS and CDR2 YYNGEE come from the germline V gene.

There are a few counts of this clone. The J gene is TRBJ1-2, the V gene TRBV4-1; 7 bases line up with TRBD1. CDR1 is MGHRA, CDR2 YSYEKL, per germline. J was trimmed by 4 bases and V by 4 bases; bases with no gene match: 12. The CDR3 runs to 16 residues. CDR3 amino acids: CASSRRTGGDLYGYTF. Here the CDR3 DNA reads TGCGCCAGCAGCCGCCGGACAGGAGGGGACCTCTATGGCTACACCTTC.

The chain joins TRBV7-2 to TRBJ2-5, with D hard to call. The ends were cut back, 0 bases at V and 7 bases at J, with 12 bases in the middle. The CDR3 is 14 amino acids. CDR1 is SGHTA, CDR2 FQGNSA, per germline. In nucleotides, the CDR3 is TGTGCCAGCAGCTTAGCGTTAGTGGAAGGGACCCAGTACTTC. It is translated as CASSLALVEGTQYF.

The rearrangement uses TRBV29-1 and TRBJ1-2; 9 positions match TRBD1. V trimming: 7 bases; J trimming: 7 bases; junction bases outside the gene matches: 13. Germline CDR1 and CDR2: SQVTM and ANQGSEA. This CDR3 has 14 amino acids. This CDR3 reads CSADLPGQGIGYTF. CDR3 DNA sequence: TGCAGCGCCGATCTCCCGGGACAGGGAATTGGCTACACCTTC.

This chain joins TRBV6-4 and TRBJ1-6, with a weak D call TRBD1 (5 bases). The V end was cut by 6 bases, the J end by 3 bases, with 18 bases between. The germline CDR1 and CDR2 sequences are MRHNA and SNTAGT. The CDR3 totals 17 residues. The CDR3 reads CASRVKRRVNYNSPLHF. CDR3 coding DNA: TGTGCCAGCAGAGTTAAACGCAGGGTAAACTATAATTCACCCCTCCACTTT.

The chain employs TRBV5-1 and TRBJ2-1, with 9 positions matching TRBD2. The CDR3 consists of 15 residues. V gave up 1 base and J gave up 10 bases; unmatched junction bases: 9. In germline, CDR1 is SGHRS, CDR2 YFSETQ. In nucleotides, the CDR3 is TGCGCCAGCAGCTTGAGTAGCGGGGGCTCGCAAGAGCAGTTCTTC. This encodes CASSLSSGGSQEQFF.

The J gene is TRBJ1-2, the V gene TRBV5-1, with D unclear. CDR1 SGHRS and CDR2 YFSETQ come from the germline V gene. V shed 0 bases and J shed 4 bases, with 10 bases lying between them. The CDR3 length is 14 residues. For the CDR3, the DNA is TGCGCCAGCAGCTTGGTAGGCCGAAGCTATGGCTACACCTTC. Protein: CASSLVGRSYGYTF.

The chain's CDR3 is CASTKLPSGANVLTF. CDR3 DNA sequence: TGTGCCAGTACCAAACTCCCCTCTGGGGCCAACGTCCTGACTTTC. The chain uses TRBV19 and TRBJ2-6; D not certain. The germline V and J ends were trimmed by 7 bases and 0 bases, with 10 bases remaining between them. The CDR3 has 15 residues. CDR1 is LNHDA, CDR2 SQIVND, per germline (reference sequence).

About this clone itself: The junction differs from germline at one of its ends, possibly a read error. This chain uses TRBV6-1 with TRBJ2-2; D may be TRBD1 (5 bases). The length of the CDR3 is 15 residues. Germline V lookup: CDR1 MNHNS, CDR2 SASEGT. The CDR3: CAGRKDQGNTGELFF. CDR3 DNA: TGTGCCGGCAGGAAAGACCAGGGAAATACCGGGGAGCTGTTTTTT.

The chain recombines TRBV6-5 with TRBJ1-1, with a weak D call TRBD1 (6 bases). From germline, CDR1 is MNHEY and CDR2 SVGAGI. Trimming shortened V by 6 bases and J by 4 bases, and 15 bases separated the two germline ends. This CDR3 has 14 amino acids. CDR3 protein: CASRKDRRGTEAFF. The CDR3 DNA follows: TGTGCCAGCAGGAAAGACAGGCGGGGCACTGAAGCTTTCTTT.

In its sample, this clone was seen a few times. The V and J genes are TRBV6-4 and TRBJ1-2, with D unresolved. This CDR3 comprises 11 residues. V was trimmed by 8 bases and J by 9 bases, leaving 13 bases between them. The germline V gene has CDR1 MRHNA and CDR2 SNTAGT. CDR3 sequence reads: CASGSGRSYTF. CDR3 in DNA: TGTGCCAGCGGGTCCGGGAGGAGCTACACCTTC.

The V call is TRBV2, the J call TRBJ2-3; TRBD2 agrees at 9 bases. This CDR3 is built from 14 residues. Per the germline V gene, CDR1 is SNHLY and CDR2 is FYNNEI. With V trimmed by 5 bases and J by 6 bases, 6 bases remained unmatched. CDR3 coding DNA: TGTGCCAGCAGTATCATCAGCGGGGGGGATACGCAGTATTTT. Its protein is CASSIISGGDTQYF. The whole variable domain, remainder taken from reference TRBV2 and TRBJ2-3, is EPEVTQTPSHQVTQMGQEVILRCVPISNHLYFYWYRQILGQKVEFLVSFYNNEISEKSEIFDDQFSVERPDGSNFTLKIRSTKLEDSAMYFCASSIISGGDTQYFGPGTRLTVL.